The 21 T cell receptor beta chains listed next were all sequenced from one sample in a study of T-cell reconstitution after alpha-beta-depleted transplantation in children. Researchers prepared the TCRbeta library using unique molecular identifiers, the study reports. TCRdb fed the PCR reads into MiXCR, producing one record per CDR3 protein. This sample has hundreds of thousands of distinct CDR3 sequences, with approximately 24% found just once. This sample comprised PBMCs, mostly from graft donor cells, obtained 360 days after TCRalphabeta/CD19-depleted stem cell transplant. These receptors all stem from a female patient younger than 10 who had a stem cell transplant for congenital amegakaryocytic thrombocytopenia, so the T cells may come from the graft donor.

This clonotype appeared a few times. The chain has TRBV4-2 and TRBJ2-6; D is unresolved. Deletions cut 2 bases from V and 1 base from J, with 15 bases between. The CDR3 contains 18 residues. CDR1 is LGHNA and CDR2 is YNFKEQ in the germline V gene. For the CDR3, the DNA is TGTGCCAGCAGCCAACGGGCAGATAAACGATCTGGGGCCAACGTCCTGACTTTC. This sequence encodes CASSQRADKRSGANVLTF.

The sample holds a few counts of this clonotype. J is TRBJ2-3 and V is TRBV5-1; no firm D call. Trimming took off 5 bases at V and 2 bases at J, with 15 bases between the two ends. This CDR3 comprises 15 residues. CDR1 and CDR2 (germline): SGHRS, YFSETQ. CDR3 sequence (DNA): TGCGCCAGCAGGTACCAGTCCCTCCACACAGATACGCAGTATTTT. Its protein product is CASRYQSLHTDTQYF. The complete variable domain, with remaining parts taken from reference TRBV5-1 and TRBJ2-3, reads KAGVTQTPRYLIKTRGQQVTLSCSPISGHRSVSWYQQTPGQGLQFLFEYFSETQRNKGNFPGRFSGRQFSNSRSEMNVSTLELGDSALYLCASRYQSLHTDTQYFGPGTRLTVL.

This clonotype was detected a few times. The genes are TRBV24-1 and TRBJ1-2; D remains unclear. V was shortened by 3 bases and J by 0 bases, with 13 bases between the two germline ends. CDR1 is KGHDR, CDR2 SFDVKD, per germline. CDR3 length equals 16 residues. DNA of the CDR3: TGTGCCACCAGTGATCCATCACAGAGAGCTAACTATGGCTACACCTTC. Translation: CATSDPSQRANYGYTF.

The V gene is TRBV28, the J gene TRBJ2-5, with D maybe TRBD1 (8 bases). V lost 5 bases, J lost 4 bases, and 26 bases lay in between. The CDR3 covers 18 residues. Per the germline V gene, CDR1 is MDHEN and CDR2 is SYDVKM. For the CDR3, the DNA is TGTGCCAGCAGTAACCAGTGGGGGGGACAGGCCCCAGGAGAGACCCAGTACTTC. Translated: CASSNQWGGQAPGETQYF.

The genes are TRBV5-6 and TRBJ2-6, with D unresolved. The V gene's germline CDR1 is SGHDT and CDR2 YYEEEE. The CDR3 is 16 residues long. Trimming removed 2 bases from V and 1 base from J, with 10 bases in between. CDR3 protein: CASSFTPRSGANVLTF. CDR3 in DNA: TGTGCCAGCAGCTTTACCCCAAGATCTGGGGCCAACGTCCTGACTTTC.

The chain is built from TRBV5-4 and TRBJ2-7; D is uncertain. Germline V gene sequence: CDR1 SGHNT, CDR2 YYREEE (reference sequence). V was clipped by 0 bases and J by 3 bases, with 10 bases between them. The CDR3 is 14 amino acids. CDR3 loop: CASSLDRRNYEQYF. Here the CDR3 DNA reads TGTGCCAGCAGCTTGGACCGCAGGAACTACGAGCAGTACTTC.

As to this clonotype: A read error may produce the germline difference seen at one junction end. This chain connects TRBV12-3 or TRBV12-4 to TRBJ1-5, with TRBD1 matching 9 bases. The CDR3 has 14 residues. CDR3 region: CASSFGQGSQAQHF. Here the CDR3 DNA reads TGTGCCAGCAGTTTCGGACAGGGGAGTCAGGCCCAGCATTTT.

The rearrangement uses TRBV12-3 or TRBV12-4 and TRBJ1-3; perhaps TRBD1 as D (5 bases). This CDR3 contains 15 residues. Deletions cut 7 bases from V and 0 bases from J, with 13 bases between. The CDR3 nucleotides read TGTGCCAGCAATAGGGACGGCAACTCTGGAAACACCATATATTTT. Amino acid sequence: CASNRDGNSGNTIYF.

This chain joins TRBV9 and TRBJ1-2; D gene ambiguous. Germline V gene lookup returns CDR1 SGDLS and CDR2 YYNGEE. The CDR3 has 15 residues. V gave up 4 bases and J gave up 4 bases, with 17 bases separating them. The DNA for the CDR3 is TGTGCCAGCAGCACCTCCCCAGTTCAGGCCTATGGCTACACCTTC. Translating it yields CASSTSPVQAYGYTF.

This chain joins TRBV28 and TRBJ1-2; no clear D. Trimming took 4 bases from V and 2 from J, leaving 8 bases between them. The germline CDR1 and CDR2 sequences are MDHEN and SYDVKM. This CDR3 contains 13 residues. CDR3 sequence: CASSSGRNYGYTF. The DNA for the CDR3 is TGTGCCAGCAGTTCCGGCCGGAACTATGGCTACACCTTC.

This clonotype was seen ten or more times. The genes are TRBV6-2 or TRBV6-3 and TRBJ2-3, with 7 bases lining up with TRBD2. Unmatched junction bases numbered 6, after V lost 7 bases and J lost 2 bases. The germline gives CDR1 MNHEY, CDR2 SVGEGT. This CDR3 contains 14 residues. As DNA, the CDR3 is TGTGCCAGCAAGGCCGGGACTACCACAGATACGCAGTATTTT. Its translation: CASKAGTTTDTQYF.

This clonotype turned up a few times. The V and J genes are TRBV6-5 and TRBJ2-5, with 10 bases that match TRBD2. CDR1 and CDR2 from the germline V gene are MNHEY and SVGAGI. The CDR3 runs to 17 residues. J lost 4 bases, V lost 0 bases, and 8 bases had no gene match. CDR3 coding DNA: TGTGCCAGCAGTTACTCGGCCAAGCGGGAGGGGGGAGAGACCCAGTACTTC. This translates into CASSYSAKREGGETQYF.

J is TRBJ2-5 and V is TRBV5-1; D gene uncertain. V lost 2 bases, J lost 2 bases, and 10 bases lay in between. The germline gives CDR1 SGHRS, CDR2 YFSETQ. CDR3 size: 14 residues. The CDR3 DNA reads TGCGCCAGCAGCTTAATGACATCGCAAGAGACCCAGTACTTC. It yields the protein CASSLMTSQETQYF.

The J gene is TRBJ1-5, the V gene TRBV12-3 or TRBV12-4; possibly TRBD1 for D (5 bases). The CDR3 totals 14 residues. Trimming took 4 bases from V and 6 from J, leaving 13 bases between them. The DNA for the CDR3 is TGTGCCAGCAGTTCAACAGGCTCGGTTCAGCCCCAGCATTTT. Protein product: CASSSTGSVQPQHF.

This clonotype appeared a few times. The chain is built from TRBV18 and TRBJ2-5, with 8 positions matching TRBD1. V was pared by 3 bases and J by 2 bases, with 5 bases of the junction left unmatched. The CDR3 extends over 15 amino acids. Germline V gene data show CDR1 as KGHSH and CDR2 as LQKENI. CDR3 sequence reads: CASSPLTGEQETQYF. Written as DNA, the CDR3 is TGTGCCAGCTCACCTTTGACAGGGGAGCAAGAGACCCAGTACTTC.

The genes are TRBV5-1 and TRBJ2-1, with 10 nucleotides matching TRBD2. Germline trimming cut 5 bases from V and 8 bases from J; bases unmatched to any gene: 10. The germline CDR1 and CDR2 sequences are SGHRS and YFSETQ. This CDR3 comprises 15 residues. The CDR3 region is CASSPFERGGHEQFF. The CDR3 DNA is TGCGCCAGCAGTCCCTTTGAGCGGGGGGGCCATGAGCAGTTCTTC.

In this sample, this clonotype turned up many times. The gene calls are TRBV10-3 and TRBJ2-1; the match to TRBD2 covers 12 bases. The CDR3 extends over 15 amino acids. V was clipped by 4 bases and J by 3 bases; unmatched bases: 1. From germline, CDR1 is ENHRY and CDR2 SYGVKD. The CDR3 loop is CAISATSGSYNEQFF. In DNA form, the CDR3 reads TGTGCCATCAGTGCGACTAGCGGGAGCTACAATGAGCAGTTCTTC.

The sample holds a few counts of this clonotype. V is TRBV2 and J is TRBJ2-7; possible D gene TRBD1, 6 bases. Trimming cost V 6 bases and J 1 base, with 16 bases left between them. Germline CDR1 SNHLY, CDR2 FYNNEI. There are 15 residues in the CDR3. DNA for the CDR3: TGTGCCAGCAGAAGCCCGGACAGCCCATCCTACGAGCAGTACTTC. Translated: CASRSPDSPSYEQYF.

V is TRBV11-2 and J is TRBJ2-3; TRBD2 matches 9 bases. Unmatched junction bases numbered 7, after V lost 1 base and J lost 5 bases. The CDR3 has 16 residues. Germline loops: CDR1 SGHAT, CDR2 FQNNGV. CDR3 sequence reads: CASSLGAGGLLDTQYF. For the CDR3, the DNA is TGTGCCAGCAGCTTAGGAGCGGGGGGCCTCTTAGATACGCAGTATTTT.

CDR3 nucleotides: TGCGCCAGCAGCCAAGGTGTACTAGTGTACGAGCAGTACTTC. This encodes CASSQGVLVYEQYF. The chain employs TRBV4-1 and TRBJ2-7, with D possibly TRBD2 on 5 matching bases. Germline-derived CDR1 and CDR2 are MGHRA and YSYEKL. CDR3 length equals 14 residues. With 1 base removed from V and 4 bases from J, the gap between germline ends came to 11 bases.

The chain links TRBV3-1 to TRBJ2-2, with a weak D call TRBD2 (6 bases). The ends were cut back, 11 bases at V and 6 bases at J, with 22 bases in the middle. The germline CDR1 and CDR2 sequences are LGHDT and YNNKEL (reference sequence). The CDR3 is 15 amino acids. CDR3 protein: CASCQSGTAPGELFF. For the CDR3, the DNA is TGTGCCTCCTGCCAATCCGGGACTGCCCCCGGGGAGCTGTTTTTT.